What follows are 15 T cell receptor beta chains derived from one specimen sequenced in a study of control samples from healthy donors and cancer patients (dated by TCRdb to 2020 to 2022). Library preparation was by the immunoSEQ multiplex PCR assay. Imported from immuneACCESS, the table was reduced by TCRdb to in-frame sequences with V and J called. These copies leave out some clones; in studies compared against another copy, an unresolved V gene accounts for under half, and the cause of the remainder is not known. The sample table records roughly 120,000 clones; 80% to 90% of these occur just once. In total, the top ten clones hold about an eighth of the sample. Sequencing input: blood. These receptors all stem from a man aged 30 to 45 in good health.

This chain joins TRBV19 and TRBJ1-1, with 7 bases identical to TRBD1. V was pared by 5 bases and J by 4 bases, with 10 bases of the junction left unmatched. CDR1 LNHDA and CDR2 SQIVND come from the germline V gene (reference sequence). The CDR3 is 15 residues long. CDR3 nucleotide sequence: TGTGCCAGTAGTGCCGGGACAGCTGCTCTCACTGAAGCTTTCTTT. It specifies CASSAGTAALTEAFF.

This clone was detected once. This chain connects TRBV3-1 (or the pseudogene TRBV3-2) to TRBJ1-3, with D unclear. CDR3 length: 16 residues. Germline CDR1 is LGHDT and CDR2 is YNNKEL (reference sequence). V was trimmed by 4 bases and J by 0 bases, leaving 13 bases between them. CDR3 loop: CASSLRMTSSGNTIYF. Written as DNA, the CDR3 is TGTGCCAGCAGCCTCCGGATGACCAGCTCTGGAAACACCATATATTTT.

This clone came up many times. The chain is built from TRBV5-8 and TRBJ2-1; perhaps TRBD2 as D (5 bases). Germline lookup yields CDR1 SGHTS and CDR2 YDEGEE. CDR3 length: 14 residues. V was pared by 1 base and J by 12 bases, with 17 bases between. The CDR3 reads CASSLNGVVRVQFF. For the CDR3, the DNA is TGTGCCAGCAGCTTGAACGGGGTGGTTAGGGTGCAGTTCTTC.

A remark on this clone: Other DNA variants within this sample encode the same CDR3. The V call is TRBV14, the J call TRBJ1-6; D perhaps matches TRBD1 (5 bases). In germline, CDR1 is SGHDN, CDR2 FVKESK. The V gene lost 5 bases and the J gene lost 7 bases, with 6 bases spanning the gap. The CDR3 loop spans 12 amino acids. CDR3 amino acids: CASSEGNSPLHF. CDR3 DNA: TGTGCCAGCAGCGAGGGGAATTCACCCCTCCACTTT.

This clone was seen a few times. The chain carries TRBV5-6 and TRBJ2-2; D uncertain. V gave up 0 bases and J gave up 6 bases, with 3 bases separating them. Germline lookup yields CDR1 SGHDT and CDR2 YYEEEE. The CDR3 contains 12 residues. CDR3 residues: CASSLASGELFF. The CDR3 DNA follows: TGTGCCAGCAGCTTGGCCTCCGGGGAGCTGTTTTTT.

This clone has just a few counts. The chain employs TRBV5-1 and TRBJ1-5; 7 bases agree with TRBD1. The CDR3 is 14 amino acids. V lost 3 bases, J lost 1 base, and 1 base stayed unmatched. Germline assignment: CDR1 SGHRS and CDR2 YFSETQ. The CDR3 sequence: CASSSGQSNQPQHF. The CDR3 nucleotides are TGCGCCAGCAGCTCGGGACAGAGCAATCAGCCCCAGCATTTT.

The V and J genes are TRBV19 and TRBJ1-6; D ambiguous. The CDR3 runs to 12 residues. Trimming left V 3 bases short and J 17 bases short, with 14 bases between. Germline lookup yields CDR1 LNHDA and CDR2 SQIVND (reference sequence). CDR3 sequence reads: CASSMNPGAVHF. CDR3 bases: TGTGCCAGTAGTATGAACCCCGGTGCGGTCCACTTT.

The chain uses TRBV30 and TRBJ2-2, with unresolved D. The CDR3 length is 13 residues. Trimming removed 3 bases at V and 2 bases at J, with 7 bases between. CDR1 is GTSNPN, CDR2 SVGIG, per germline (reference sequence). The CDR3 region is CAWSGGNTGELFF. For the CDR3, the DNA is TGTGCCTGGAGCGGCGGTAACACCGGGGAGCTGTTTTTT. Drawing the rest from reference TRBV30 and TRBJ2-2, the complete variable domain is SQTIHQWPATLVQPVGSPLSLECTVEGTSNPNLYWYRQAAGRGLQLLFYSVGIGQISSEVPQNLSASRPQDRQFILSSKKLLLSDSGFYLCAWSGGNTGELFFGEGSRLTVL.

As for this clone: The junction differs from germline at one of its ends, possibly a read error. The chain joins TRBV11-2 to TRBJ1-5, with D unclear. The CDR3 runs 14 residues. In germline, CDR1 is SGHAT, CDR2 FQNNGV. The CDR3 DNA reads TGTGCCAGCAGCCTAGACATCACTGGCGAGCCCCAGCATTTT. Its protein is CASSLDITGEPQHF.

The chain combines TRBV7-2 with TRBJ1-2; 8 bases are shared with TRBD1. Germline lookup yields CDR1 SGHTA and CDR2 FQGNSA. There are 14 residues in the CDR3. The J segment lost 5 bases and the V segment lost 5 bases, leaving 7 bases of the junction unmatched. CDR3 in amino acids: CASSAPQGAYGYTF. CDR3 nucleotides: TGTGCCAGCAGCGCCCCTCAGGGGGCGTATGGCTACACCTTC.

For the CDR3, the DNA is TGCGCCAGCAGCCTGGGGCAGGGGGCGGTCCTCAACGAGCAGTACTTC. Residues: CASSLGQGAVLNEQYF. The chain joins TRBV5-1 to TRBJ2-7; 8 bases are shared with TRBD1. J gave up 5 bases and V 4 bases, and 14 bases lay outside the gene matches. CDR3 length: 16 residues. The V gene's germline CDR1 is SGHRS and CDR2 YFSETQ.

This clone occurred once. The rearrangement joins TRBV2 to TRBJ2-2, with D perhaps TRBD1 (5 bases). Germline lookup yields CDR1 SNHLY and CDR2 FYNNEI. Trimming removed 7 bases at V and 3 bases at J, with 12 bases between. This CDR3 is 14 amino acids long. CDR3 in amino acids: CASTKGWDTGELFF. The DNA for the CDR3 is TGTGCCAGCACTAAGGGGTGGGACACCGGGGAGCTGTTTTTT.

On this clone itself: This sample includes further DNA sequences coding for the same CDR3. The rearrangement links TRBV7-2 to TRBJ1-1; D not resolved. The V end lost 5 bases, the J end lost 1 base, and 8 bases lay between the germline ends. Germline V lookup: CDR1 SGHTA, CDR2 FQGNSA. The CDR3 spans 13 residues. The CDR3 loop is CASSPSKNTEAFF. The CDR3 DNA follows: TGTGCCAGCAGCCCCAGCAAGAACACTGAAGCTTTCTTT.

The genes are TRBV6-5 and TRBJ1-2; TRBD1 is a possible D gene (5 bases). This CDR3 comprises 13 residues. CDR1 and CDR2 (germline): MNHEY, SVGAGI. Trimming cost V 6 bases and J 4 bases, with 12 bases left between them. The CDR3 DNA follows: TGTGCCAGCAGCCTCAGGGATAGCTATGGCTACACCTTC. Its translation is CASSLRDSYGYTF.

The gene calls are TRBV5-1 and TRBJ2-1; the D gene is possibly TRBD2 (6 bases). Germline CDR1 and CDR2: SGHRS and YFSETQ. Between the trimmed V and J ends, which lost 6 bases and 2 bases, there was a span of 12 bases. The CDR3 covers 14 residues. CDR3 sequence (DNA): TGCGCCAGCACCCCGTCGGGGGCCTACAATGAGCAGTTCTTC. Translated, it gives CASTPSGAYNEQFF.